A single sample is the source of the 12 T cell receptor beta chains below, sequenced in a study of tumor-infiltrating lymphocytes in localized non-small cell lung cancer. Sequencing used immunoSEQ multiplex PCR; TCRdb keeps in-frame clones, though not all of them. The sample shows roughly 15,000 clones, approximately 69% of them seen only once. Sequencing was carried out using lung tumor tissue. The receptors stem from a human donor with non-small cell lung cancer.

J is TRBJ2-2 and V is TRBV2; D is undetermined. V was shortened by 3 bases and J by 8 bases, with 16 bases between the two germline ends. Germline values: CDR1 SNHLY, CDR2 FYNNEI. The CDR3 covers 15 residues. In DNA form, the CDR3 reads TGTGCCAGCAGTGACGCGGCAGGTTGGTCGGGGGAGCTGTTTTTT. This sequence encodes CASSDAAGWSGELFF.

The chain has TRBV6-5 and TRBJ2-7; a weak D match, TRBD2 (6 bases). Germline V CDR1 and CDR2: MNHEY, SVGAGI. Between the trimmed V and J ends, which lost 0 bases and 5 bases, there was a span of 11 bases. The CDR3 is 14 residues long. The CDR3 nucleotides read TGTGCCAGCAGTTACTCAGGGGAGCGGGACGAGCAGTACTTC. Translating gives CASSYSGERDEQYF.

V and J are TRBV10-2 and TRBJ2-7; the D call may be TRBD1 or TRBD2 (5 bases each). The CDR3 is 17 residues long. Germline assignment: CDR1 WSHSY and CDR2 SAAADI. Trimming took off 3 bases at V and 0 bases at J, with 18 bases between the two ends. CDR3 residues: CASSDSSRGVSSYEQYF. CDR3 nucleotide sequence: TGCGCCAGCAGTGATTCTAGTCGAGGGGTGTCCTCCTACGAGCAGTACTTC.

V and J are TRBV6-5 and TRBJ1-2; D remains ambiguous. The V and J ends lost 6 bases and 3 bases respectively, with 11 bases between them. This CDR3 is 13 amino acids long. Germline loops: CDR1 MNHEY, CDR2 SVGAGI. This CDR3 is CASSPWADYGYTF. CDR3 sequence (DNA): TGTGCCAGCAGCCCGTGGGCGGACTATGGCTACACCTTC.

The table lists this clone with a few counts. The V gene is TRBV28, the J gene TRBJ1-5; D ambiguous. V lost 6 bases, J lost 3 bases, and 27 bases lay in between. The CDR3 has 19 residues. CDR1 is MDHEN, CDR2 SYDVKM, per germline. The CDR3 nucleotides read TGTGCCAGCAGACGTACCACGGGGTGGGGTGGGTACTCCAATCAGCCCCAGCATTTT. Amino acids: CASRRTTGWGGYSNQPQHF.

The V gene is TRBV30, the J gene TRBJ2-5; 8 nucleotides match TRBD1. CDR3 length equals 15 residues. The V gene end was trimmed by 1 base and the J gene end by 5 bases; junction bases not matched to a gene: 9. Germline assignment: CDR1 GTSNPN and CDR2 SVGIG (reference sequence). This chain's CDR3 is CAWSALGQVGETQYF. The CDR3 DNA sequence: TGTGCCTGGAGTGCCCTGGGACAGGTTGGGGAGACCCAGTACTTC.

This chain connects TRBV9 to TRBJ1-5, with D possibly TRBD1 on 6 matching bases. V was trimmed by 6 bases and J by 7 bases, leaving 20 bases between them. This CDR3 region has 15 residues. The germline CDR1 and CDR2 sequences are SGDLS and YYNGEE. Here the CDR3 reads CASTSGSGVGQPQHF. Here the CDR3 DNA reads TGTGCCAGCACCTCGGGGTCAGGGGTGGGCCAGCCCCAGCATTTT.

The sample holds a few counts of this clone. V and J are TRBV5-6 and TRBJ2-3, with D unresolved. The CDR3 is made up of 16 amino acids. Germline V gene sequence: CDR1 SGHDT, CDR2 YYEEEE. Trimming stripped 2 bases from V and 0 bases from J, with 13 bases between. CDR3 in amino acids: CASSFTPGLSTDTQYF. CDR3 in DNA: TGTGCCAGCAGCTTCACACCAGGCCTCAGCACAGATACGCAGTATTTT.

The J gene is TRBJ2-3, the V gene TRBV11-2; 10 bases fit TRBD1. Germline V lookup: CDR1 SGHAT, CDR2 FQNNGV. The CDR3 spans 13 residues. Trimming removed 4 bases from V and 6 bases from J; junction bases left unmatched: 1. CDR3 coding DNA: TGTGCCAGCAGCTCGGGACAGGGGGATACGCAGTATTTT. It is translated as CASSSGQGDTQYF.

The chain joins TRBV9 to TRBJ2-2; 9 positions agree with TRBD2. Germline V CDR1 and CDR2: SGDLS, YYNGEE. The junction had 5 bases not matched to a gene; V was cut back by 0 bases and J by 5 bases. The CDR3 extends over 16 amino acids. The CDR3 reads CASSVELAGMTGELFF. The CDR3 region has the DNA TGTGCCAGCAGCGTAGAACTAGCGGGCATGACCGGGGAGCTGTTTTTT. Looking up the rest from reference TRBV9 and TRBJ2-2 gives the full variable domain: DSGVTQTPKHLITATGQRVTLRCSPRSGDLSVYWYQQSLDQGLQFLIQYYNGEERAKGNILERFSAQQFPDLHSELNLSSLELGDSALYFCASSVELAGMTGELFFGEGSRLTVL.

J is TRBJ1-1 and V is TRBV6-5; D unresolved. V lost 0 bases and J 2 bases, leaving 4 bases between the germline ends. Germline values: CDR1 MNHEY, CDR2 SVGAGI. The CDR3 runs 13 residues. The CDR3 region is CASSYSDNTEAFF. The CDR3 DNA sequence: TGTGCCAGCAGTTACTCGGACAACACTGAAGCTTTCTTT.

The V gene is TRBV7-8, the J gene TRBJ2-5; the D is unclear. CDR1 is SGHVS and CDR2 is FQNEAQ in the germline V gene. This CDR3 has 16 amino acids. Trimming stripped 1 base from V and 2 bases from J, with 14 bases between. This CDR3 is CASSLGLLTGQETQYF. The CDR3 DNA is TGTGCCAGCAGCTTAGGGCTTCTCACGGGTCAAGAGACCCAGTACTTC.